This T cell receptor (beta chain) was observed in a study of cytomegalovirus exposure and HLA in healthy donors. Note on this clone: What it binds is not known.

Broader study findings: Researchers catalogued roughly 150 TCR beta chains as cytomegalovirus-associated. Productive rates of about 90% or about 30% were seen for most TCR beta V segments in an earlier analysis.

PCR amplification relied on 60 Vbeta primers (plus 13 Jbeta primers). Generated by immunoSEQ multiplex PCR, the TCRdb table keeps only in-frame clones and is missing some. The sample lists fewer than 130,000 clones; roughly 70% were seen once. With 0 bases clipped from V and 4 bases from J, the junction kept 0 bases outside the gene matches. The CDR3 has 14 residues. Germline values: CDR1 SGHRS, CDR2 YFSETQ. Sequenced: PBMCs. The TCR was taken from a man in his forties in good health and CMV-seropositive. V gene TRBV5-1 combines with J gene TRBJ1-5, with 8 bases lining up with TRBD1. The CDR3 sequence is CASSLGTGNQPQHF. The CDR3 DNA is TGCGCCAGCAGCTTGGGGACAGGGAATCAGCCCCAGCATTTT.